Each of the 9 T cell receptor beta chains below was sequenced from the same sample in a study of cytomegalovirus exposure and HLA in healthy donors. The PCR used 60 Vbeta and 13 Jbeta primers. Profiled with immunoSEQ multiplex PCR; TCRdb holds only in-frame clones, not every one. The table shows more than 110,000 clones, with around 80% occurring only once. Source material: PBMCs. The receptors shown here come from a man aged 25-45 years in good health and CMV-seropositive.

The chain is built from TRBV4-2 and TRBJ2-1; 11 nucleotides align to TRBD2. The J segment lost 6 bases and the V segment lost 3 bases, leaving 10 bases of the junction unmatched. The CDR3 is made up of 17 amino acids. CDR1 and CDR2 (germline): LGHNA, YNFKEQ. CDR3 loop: CASSQADLAGGGNEQFF. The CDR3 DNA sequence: TGTGCCAGCAGCCAGGCCGACCTAGCGGGAGGAGGCAATGAGCAGTTCTTC.

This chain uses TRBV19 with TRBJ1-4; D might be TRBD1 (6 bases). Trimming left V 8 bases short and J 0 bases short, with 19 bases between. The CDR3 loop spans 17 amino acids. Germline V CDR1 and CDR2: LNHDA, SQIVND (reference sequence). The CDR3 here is CASSLEGVRATNEKLFF. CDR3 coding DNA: TGTGCCAGTTCTCTAGAGGGGGTACGCGCAACTAATGAAAAACTGTTTTTT.

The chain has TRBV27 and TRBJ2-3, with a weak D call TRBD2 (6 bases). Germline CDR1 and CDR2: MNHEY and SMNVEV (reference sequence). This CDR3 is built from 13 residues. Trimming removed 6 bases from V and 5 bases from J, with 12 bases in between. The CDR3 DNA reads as TGTGCCAGCAGCCAGCGACTAGTAGATACGCAGTATTTT. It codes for CASSQRLVDTQYF.

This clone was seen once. Here the CDR3 DNA reads TGTGCCAGCAGTTTCCCCTCGGGGGGGGGAAGCACTGAAGCTTTCTTT. This gives the protein CASSFPSGGGSTEAFF. The chain is built from TRBV28 and TRBJ1-1; a possible D gene is TRBD1 (5 bases). Germline V gene lookup returns CDR1 MDHEN and CDR2 SYDVKM. The CDR3 runs 16 residues. Trimming pared 3 bases from V and 4 bases from J, leaving 18 bases between.

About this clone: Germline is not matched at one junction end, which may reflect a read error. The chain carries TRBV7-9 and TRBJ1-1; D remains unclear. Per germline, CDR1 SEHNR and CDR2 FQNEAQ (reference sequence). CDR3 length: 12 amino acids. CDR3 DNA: TGTTCCAGCAGCTTAGGAGACACTGAAGCTTTCTTT. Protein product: CSSSLGDTEAFF. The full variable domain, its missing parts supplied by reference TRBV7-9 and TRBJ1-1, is DTGVSQNPRHKITKRGQNVTFRCDPISEHNRLYWYRQTLGQGPEFLTYFQNEAQLEKSRLLSDRFSAERPKGSFSTLEIQRTEQGDSAMYLCSSSLGDTEAFFGQGTRLTVV.

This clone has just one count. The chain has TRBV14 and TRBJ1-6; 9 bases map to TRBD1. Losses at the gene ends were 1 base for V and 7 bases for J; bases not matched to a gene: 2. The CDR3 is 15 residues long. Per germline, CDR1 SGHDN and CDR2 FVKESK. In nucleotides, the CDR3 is TGTGCCAGCAGCCAAGGACAGGGGGGGAATTCACCCCTCCACTTT. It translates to CASSQGQGGNSPLHF.

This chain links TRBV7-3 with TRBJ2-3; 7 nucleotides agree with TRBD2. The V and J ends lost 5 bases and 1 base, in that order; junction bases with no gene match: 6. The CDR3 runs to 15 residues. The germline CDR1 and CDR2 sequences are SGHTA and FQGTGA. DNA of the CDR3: TGTGCCAGCAGCGCAAGAGGACTAGGCACAGATACGCAGTATTTT. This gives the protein CASSARGLGTDTQYF. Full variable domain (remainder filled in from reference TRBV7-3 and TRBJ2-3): GAGVSQTPSNKVTEKGKYVELRCDPISGHTALYWYRQSLGQGPEFLIYFQGTGAADDSGLPNDRFFAVRPEGSVSTLKIQRTERGDSAVYLCASSARGLGTDTQYFGPGTRLTVL.

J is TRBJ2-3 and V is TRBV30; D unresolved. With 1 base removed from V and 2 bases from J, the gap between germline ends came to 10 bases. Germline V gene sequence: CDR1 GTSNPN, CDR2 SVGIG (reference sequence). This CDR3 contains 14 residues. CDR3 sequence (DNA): TGTGCCTGGAGTGAAGGCGGCCTCACAGATACGCAGTATTTT. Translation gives CAWSEGGLTDTQYF.

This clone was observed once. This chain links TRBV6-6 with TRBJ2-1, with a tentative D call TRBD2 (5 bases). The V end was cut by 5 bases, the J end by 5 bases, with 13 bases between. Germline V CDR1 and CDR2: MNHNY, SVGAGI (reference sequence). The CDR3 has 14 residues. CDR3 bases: TGTGCCAGCAGTCCGCGGGCCGACAACAATGAGCAGTTCTTC. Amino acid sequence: CASSPRADNNEQFF.